Below, 13 T cell receptor beta chains from the same sample are listed, as sequenced in a study of shared clonotypes between healthy human individuals. Here immunoSEQ multiplex PCR was the method, and the copy in TCRdb shows in-frame clones only, minus some. The table shows about 2.3 million clones, with more than 80% occurring only once. Input material: naive CD4+ T cells from PBMCs. As to subset: CD45RA+ positively selected. The receptor source for this set is a man between 18 and 35 years old in good health. Some clones in this sample may be carry-over from other donors' samples.

The chain is built from TRBV6-1 and TRBJ2-7; 7 bases align to TRBD1. Per the germline V gene, CDR1 is MNHNS and CDR2 is SASEGT. V shed 0 bases and J 3 bases; nucleotides not matched to a gene: 11. CDR3 length: 17 residues. The CDR3 protein is CASSEAPKTGLLYEQYF. The DNA of the CDR3 is TGTGCCAGCAGTGAAGCACCTAAGACAGGGTTGCTCTACGAGCAGTACTTC.

The count of this clone is one. Because the CDR3 is missing its conserved closing phenylalanine or tryptophan, this is likely a read error. V gene TRBV5-1 combines with J gene TRBJ2-6, with no clear D. The germline V gene encodes CDR1 SGHRS and CDR2 YFSETQ. The CDR3 spans 15 residues. Trimming shortened V by 0 bases and J by 0 bases, and 4 bases separated the two germline ends. CDR3 sequence reads: CASSLAGSGANVLTL. In nucleotides, the CDR3 is TGCGCCAGCAGCTTGGCTGGCTCTGGGGCCAACGTCCTGACTCTC.

In nucleotides, the CDR3 is TGTGCCAGCACCCCAAGGAATGGGGATGAGCAGTTCTTC. Residues: CASTPRNGDEQFF. The chain carries TRBV11-1 and TRBJ2-1; D unresolved. The ends were cut back, 7 bases at V and 8 bases at J, with 15 bases in the middle. Germline loops: CDR1 SGHAT, CDR2 FQDESV (reference sequence). This CDR3 has 13 residues.

This chain uses TRBV5-8 with TRBJ2-4, with D possibly TRBD2 on 6 matching bases. V lost 0 bases, J lost 0 bases, and 16 bases lay in between. Looked up from germline, CDR1 is SGHTS and CDR2 is YDEGEE. This CDR3 contains 18 residues. Here the CDR3 reads CASSLGPGTLLAKNIQYF. DNA of the CDR3: TGTGCCAGCAGCTTGGGGCCCGGGACTCTCCTAGCCAAAAACATTCAGTACTTC.

The chain uses TRBV6-5 and TRBJ1-4; no definite D call. The V gene lost 3 bases and the J gene lost 8 bases, with 13 bases spanning the gap. CDR3 size: 14 residues. Germline-derived CDR1 and CDR2 are MNHEY and SVGAGI. The CDR3 spells CASSYGGSGEKLFF. CDR3 coding DNA: TGTGCCAGCAGTTATGGAGGGTCTGGAGAAAAACTGTTTTTT.

The chain is built from TRBV10-3 and TRBJ2-2; D gene uncertain. V lost 2 bases and J 2 bases, leaving 6 bases between the germline ends. CDR1 ENHRY and CDR2 SYGVKD come from the germline V gene. The length of the CDR3 is 14 residues. The CDR3 sequence: CAISEAVNTGELFF. The CDR3 coding sequence is TGTGCCATCAGTGAGGCGGTTAACACCGGGGAGCTGTTTTTT.

The chain links TRBV19 to TRBJ1-3; possible D gene TRBD1, 5 bases. The V end was cut by 9 bases, the J end by 0 bases, with 12 bases between. The CDR3 consists of 14 residues. Germline assignment: CDR1 LNHDA and CDR2 SQIVND (reference sequence). The CDR3: CASDKGDSGNTIYF. CDR3 nucleotides: TGTGCCAGCGATAAAGGGGACTCTGGAAACACCATATATTTT. Full variable domain (rest looked up from reference TRBV19 and TRBJ1-3): DGGITQSPKYLFRKEGQNVTLSCEQNLNHDAMYWYRQDPGQGLRLIYYSQIVNDFQKGDIAEGYSVSREKKESFPLTVTSAQKNPTAFYLCASDKGDSGNTIYFGEGSWLTVV.

V usage is TRBV5-1 and J usage is TRBJ2-7; D perhaps matches TRBD1 (5 bases). Germline V gene data show CDR1 as SGHRS and CDR2 as YFSETQ. V dropped 1 base and J dropped 7 bases, with 15 bases sitting between them. The CDR3 covers 14 residues. CDR3 protein: CASSLQGYSWEQYF. In DNA, the CDR3 is TGCGCCAGCAGCTTGCAGGGATACTCTTGGGAGCAGTACTTC.

V gene TRBV28 combines with J gene TRBJ2-1; a weak D match, TRBD1 (5 bases). This CDR3 spans 14 amino acids. V gave up 8 bases and J gave up 3 bases, with 14 bases separating them. Germline CDR1 and CDR2: MDHEN and SYDVKM. CDR3 amino acids: CASVGLVSYNEQFF. DNA of the CDR3: TGTGCCAGCGTGGGGCTAGTAAGCTACAATGAGCAGTTCTTC.

This chain joins TRBV7-2 and TRBJ2-7; tentatively, D is TRBD2 (5 bases). CDR1 is SGHTA and CDR2 is FQGNSA in the germline V gene. The CDR3 has 14 residues. V was clipped by 2 bases and J by 2 bases, with 10 bases between them. CDR3 protein: CASSLRRGTYEQYF. In DNA, the CDR3 is TGTGCCAGCAGCTTACGCCGGGGAACCTACGAGCAGTACTTC.

This clone was counted between two and nine times. The V call is TRBV2, the J call TRBJ1-1; D is possibly TRBD1 (5 bases). CDR3 length: 13 residues. The V end was cut by 6 bases, the J end by 4 bases, with 12 bases between. In germline, CDR1 is SNHLY, CDR2 FYNNEI. CDR3 in amino acids: CASRWEGSTEAFF. The DNA of the CDR3 is TGTGCCAGCAGGTGGGAGGGGAGCACTGAAGCTTTCTTT.

V gene TRBV5-1 combines with J gene TRBJ2-6; tentatively, D is TRBD1 (5 bases). Trimming left V 2 bases short and J 10 bases short, with 7 bases between. Per germline, CDR1 SGHRS and CDR2 YFSETQ. The length of the CDR3 is 12 residues. The CDR3 sequence is CASSLRGNVLTF. CDR3 DNA sequence: TGCGCCAGCAGCTTAAGGGGAAACGTCCTGACTTTC.

V is TRBV6-6 and J is TRBJ1-1; D perhaps matches TRBD1 (6 bases). Germline loops: CDR1 MNHNY, CDR2 SVGAGI (reference sequence). V shed 6 bases and J shed 3 bases, with 17 bases lying between them. This CDR3 is 15 amino acids long. Here the CDR3 reads CASSRLWGADTEAFF. The CDR3, as DNA: TGTGCCAGCAGCCGCTTGTGGGGGGCTGACACTGAAGCTTTCTTT.